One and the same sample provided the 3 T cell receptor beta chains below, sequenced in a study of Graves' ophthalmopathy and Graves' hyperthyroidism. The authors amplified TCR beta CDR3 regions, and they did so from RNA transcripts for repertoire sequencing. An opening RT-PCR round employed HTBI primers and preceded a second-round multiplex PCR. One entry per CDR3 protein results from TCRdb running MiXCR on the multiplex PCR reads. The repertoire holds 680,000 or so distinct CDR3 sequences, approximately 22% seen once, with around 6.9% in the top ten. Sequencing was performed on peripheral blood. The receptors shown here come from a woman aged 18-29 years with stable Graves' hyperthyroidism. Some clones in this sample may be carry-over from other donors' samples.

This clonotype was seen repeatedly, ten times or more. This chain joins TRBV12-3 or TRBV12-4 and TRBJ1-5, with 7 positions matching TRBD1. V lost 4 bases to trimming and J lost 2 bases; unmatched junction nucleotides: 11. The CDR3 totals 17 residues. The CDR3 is CASSSTGLGYGNQPQHF. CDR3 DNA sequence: TGTGCCAGCAGTTCGACAGGGTTAGGATATGGCAATCAGCCCCAGCATTTT.

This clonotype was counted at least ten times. The CDR3 nucleotides read TGCAGTGTCGTGACAGTGTCACAATTCTATGGCTACACCTTC. Amino acids: CSVVTVSQFYGYTF. The chain is built from TRBV20-1 and TRBJ1-2; TRBD1 might be the D (5 bases). Germline values: CDR1 DFQATT, CDR2 SNEGSKA (reference sequence). This CDR3 is 14 amino acids long. The V end was cut by 7 bases, the J end by 4 bases, with 19 bases between.

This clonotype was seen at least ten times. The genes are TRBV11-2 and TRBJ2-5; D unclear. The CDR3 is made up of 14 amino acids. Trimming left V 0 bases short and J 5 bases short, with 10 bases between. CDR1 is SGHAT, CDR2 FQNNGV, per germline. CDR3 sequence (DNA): TGTGCCAGCAGCTTAGAGGGTACATTGGAGACCCAGTACTTC. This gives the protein CASSLEGTLETQYF.